Each of the 3 T cell receptor beta chains below was sequenced from the same sample in a study of T cells in narcolepsy. Using immunoSEQ multiplex PCR, the repertoire was profiled, and TCRdb retains in-frame clones only, with some absent. The repertoire consists of approximately 35,000 clones, with roughly 80% occurring once and the leading ten covering 2.3%. The sequenced material came from memory (CD45RA-) CD4+ T cells from blood. Source of these receptors: a human donor in good health.

Only one count was recorded for this clone. This rearrangement joins TRBV27 to TRBJ2-7; D may be TRBD1 (6 bases). Germline V gene data show CDR1 as MNHEY and CDR2 as SMNVEV (reference sequence). This CDR3 spans 15 amino acids. V lost 6 bases to trimming and J lost 3 bases, with 18 bases between them. The CDR3 region is CASRNSEQGHYEQYF. The CDR3 coding sequence is TGTGCCAGCAGGAACTCGGAACAGGGACACTACGAGCAGTACTTC.

The rearrangement joins TRBV6-6 to TRBJ2-3, with D perhaps matching TRBD2 (6 bases). The germline V gene has CDR1 MNHNY and CDR2 SVGAGI (reference sequence). V was clipped by 2 bases and J by 0 bases, with 12 bases between them. This CDR3 has 16 amino acids. The CDR3 reads CASSYPRGTSTDTQYF. CDR3 bases: TGTGCCAGCAGTTACCCGCGGGGCACTAGCACAGATACGCAGTATTTT.

As concerns this clone: Other DNA variants within this sample encode the same CDR3. This sequence joins TRBV13 and TRBJ1-3, with D uncertain. CDR3 length: 16 residues. Germline V CDR1 and CDR2: PRHDT, FYEKMQ (reference sequence). Between the trimmed V and J ends, which lost 3 bases and 0 bases, there was a span of 12 bases. The DNA of the CDR3 is TGTGCCAGCAGCTTGCTAACAGCCAACTCTGGAAACACCATATATTTT. This encodes CASSLLTANSGNTIYF.